This TCR beta chain was sequenced in a study of early T cells in non-severe SARS-CoV-2 infection. About the study: Sequenced bulk RNA came from whole blood that was unsorted, and chains were unpaired.

Trimming left V 1 base short and J 2 bases short, with 12 bases between. The CDR3 loop spans 15 amino acids. Looked up from germline, CDR1 is SEHNR and CDR2 is FQNEAQ (reference sequence). From the 5' RACE reads, TCRdb called clonotypes with MiXCR, one entry per CDR3 protein. The sample gives tens of thousands of distinct CDR3 sequences, roughly 8.8% of which show up once; about 15% is in the top ten. In its sample, this clonotype ranks as medium-sized (0.01 to 0.1%). This receptor was identified in an adult who was a healthcare worker with PCR-confirmed SARS-CoV-2 infection or an uninfected control (not recorded which). Specimen: whole blood. The chain couples TRBV7-9 to TRBJ2-7; D is ambiguous. This chain's CDR3 is CASSLGTLPAYEQYF. Here the CDR3 DNA reads TGTGCCAGCAGCTTAGGAACTTTACCTGCCTACGAGCAGTACTTC.